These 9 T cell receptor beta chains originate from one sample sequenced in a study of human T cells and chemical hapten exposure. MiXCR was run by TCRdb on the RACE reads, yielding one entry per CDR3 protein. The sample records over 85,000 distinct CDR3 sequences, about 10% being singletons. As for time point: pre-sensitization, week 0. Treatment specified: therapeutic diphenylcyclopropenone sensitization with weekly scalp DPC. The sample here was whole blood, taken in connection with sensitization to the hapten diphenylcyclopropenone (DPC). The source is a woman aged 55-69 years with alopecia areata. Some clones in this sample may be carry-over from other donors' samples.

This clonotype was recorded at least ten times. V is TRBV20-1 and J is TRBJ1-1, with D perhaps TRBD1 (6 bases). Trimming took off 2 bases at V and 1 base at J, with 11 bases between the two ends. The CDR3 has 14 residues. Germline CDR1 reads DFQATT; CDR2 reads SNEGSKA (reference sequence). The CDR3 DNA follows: TGCAGTGCTAGAACGGGACACCCGAACACTGAAGCTTTCTTT. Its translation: CSARTGHPNTEAFF.

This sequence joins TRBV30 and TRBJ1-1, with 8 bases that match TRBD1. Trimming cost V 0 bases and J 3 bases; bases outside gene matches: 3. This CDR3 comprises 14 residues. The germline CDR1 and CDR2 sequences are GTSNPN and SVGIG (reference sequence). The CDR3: CAWSVGTGYTEAFF. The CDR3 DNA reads TGTGCCTGGAGTGTAGGGACAGGCTACACTGAAGCTTTCTTT.

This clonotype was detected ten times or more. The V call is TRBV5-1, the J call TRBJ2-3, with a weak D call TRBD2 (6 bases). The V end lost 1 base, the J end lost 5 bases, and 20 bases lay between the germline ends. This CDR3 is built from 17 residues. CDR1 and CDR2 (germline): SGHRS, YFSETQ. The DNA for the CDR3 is TGCGCCAGCAGCTTGCTACGGGGGACGCGACAGTTAGATACGCAGTATTTT. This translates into CASSLLRGTRQLDTQYF.

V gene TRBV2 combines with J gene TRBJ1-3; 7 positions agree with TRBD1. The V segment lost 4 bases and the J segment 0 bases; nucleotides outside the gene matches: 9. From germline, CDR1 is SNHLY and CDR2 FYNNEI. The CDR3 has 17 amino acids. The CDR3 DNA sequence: TGTGCCAGCAGTGGGCCCGGGACAGCGCACTCTGGAAACACCATATATTTT. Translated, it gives CASSGPGTAHSGNTIYF.

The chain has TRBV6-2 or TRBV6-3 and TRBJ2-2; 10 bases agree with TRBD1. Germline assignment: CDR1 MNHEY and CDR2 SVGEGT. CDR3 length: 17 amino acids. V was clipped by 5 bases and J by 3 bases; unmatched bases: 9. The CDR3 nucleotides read TGTGCCAGCAGTCCGCTGACAGGGGGCGAGGACACCGGGGAGCTGTTTTTT. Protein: CASSPLTGGEDTGELFF.

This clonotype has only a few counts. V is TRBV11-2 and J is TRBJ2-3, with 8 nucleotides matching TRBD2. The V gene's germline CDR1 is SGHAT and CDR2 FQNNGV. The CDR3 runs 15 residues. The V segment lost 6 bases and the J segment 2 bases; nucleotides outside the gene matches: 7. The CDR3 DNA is TGTGCCAGCAGTGGGGTAGCGGGGCCCACAGATACGCAGTATTTT. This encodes CASSGVAGPTDTQYF.

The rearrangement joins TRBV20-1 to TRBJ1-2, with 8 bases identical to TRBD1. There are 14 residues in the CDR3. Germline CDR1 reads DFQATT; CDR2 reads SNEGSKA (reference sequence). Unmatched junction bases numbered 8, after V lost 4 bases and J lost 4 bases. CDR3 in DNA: TGCAGTGCTACCACGGGACAGGACGTCTATGGCTACACCTTC. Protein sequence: CSATTGQDVYGYTF.

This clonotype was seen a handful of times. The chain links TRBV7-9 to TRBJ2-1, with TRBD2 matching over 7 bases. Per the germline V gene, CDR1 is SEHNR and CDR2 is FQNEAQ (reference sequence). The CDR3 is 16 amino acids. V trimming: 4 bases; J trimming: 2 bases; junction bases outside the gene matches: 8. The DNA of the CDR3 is TGTGCCAGCAGCTCCCTAAGCGGGGTGACCTACAATGAGCAGTTCTTC. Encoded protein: CASSSLSGVTYNEQFF. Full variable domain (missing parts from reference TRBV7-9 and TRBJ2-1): DTGVSQNPRHKITKRGQNVTFRCDPISEHNRLYWYRQTLGQGPEFLTYFQNEAQLEKSRLLSDRFSAERPKGSFSTLEIQRTEQGDSAMYLCASSSLSGVTYNEQFFGPGTRLTVL.

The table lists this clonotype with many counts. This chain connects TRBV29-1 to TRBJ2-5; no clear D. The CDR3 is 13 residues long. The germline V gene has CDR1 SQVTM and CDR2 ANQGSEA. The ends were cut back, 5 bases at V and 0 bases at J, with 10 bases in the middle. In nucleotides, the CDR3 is TGCAGCGTTTTGGTGGAAAACCAAGAGACCCAGTACTTC. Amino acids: CSVLVENQETQYF.